This entry concerns a single T cell receptor beta chain. What it binds is not known. This specimen comes from a study of molecular identifiers for immune sequencing clone quantification. Points from the study as a whole: In CMV-specific effectors, clones above 20 copies held over 99% of molecules; naive, under 1%.

TCRdb re-derived calls from the PCR reads in MiXCR, one entry per CDR3 protein. This sample has 460,000 or so distinct CDR3 sequences, with less than 30% found just once. A CD8+CD4-CCR7+CD45RA+ gate was used to sort naive CD8 T cells. Specimen: naive CD8+ T cells from blood, with Jurkat cell RNA spiked in. Subset defined: FACS-sorted CD8+CD4-CCR7+CD45RA+ naive T cells. The TCR sequence derives from a human donor in good health. Some libraries in this study had Jurkat cell RNA spiked in.

The DNA of the CDR3 is TGTGCCAGTAGTAGGGACTCCTGGACCATCTCTGGGGCCAACGTCCTGACTTTC. This codes for CASSRDSWTISGANVLTF. The rearrangement joins TRBV19 to TRBJ2-6; possibly TRBD2 for D (6 bases). Trimming stripped 4 bases from V and 0 bases from J, with 16 bases between. The CDR3 length is 18 residues. Germline CDR1 is LNHDA and CDR2 is SQIVND (reference sequence).